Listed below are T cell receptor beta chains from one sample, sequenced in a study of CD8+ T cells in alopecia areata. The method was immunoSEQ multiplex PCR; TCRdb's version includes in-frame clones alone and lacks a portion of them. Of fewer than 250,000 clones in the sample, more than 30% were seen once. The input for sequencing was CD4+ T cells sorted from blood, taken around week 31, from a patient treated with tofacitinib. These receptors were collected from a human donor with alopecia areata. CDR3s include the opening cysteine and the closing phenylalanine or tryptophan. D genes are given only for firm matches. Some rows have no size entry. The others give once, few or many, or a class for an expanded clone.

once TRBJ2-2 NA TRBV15 CATSREIGRSTGELFF TGTGCCACCAGCAGAGAAATCGGTCGGAGCACCGGGGAGCTGTTTTTT
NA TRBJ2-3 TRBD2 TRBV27 CASRTSGRSDTQYF TGTGCCAGCAGAACTAGCGGGAGGTCAGATACGCAGTATTTT
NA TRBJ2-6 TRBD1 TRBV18 CASSPQSGTGGSGANVLTF TGTGCCAGCTCACCGCAATCCGGGACAGGGGGGTCTGGGGCCAACGTCCTGACTTTC
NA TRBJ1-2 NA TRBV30 CAWSVGAGRIYGYTF TGTGCCTGGAGTGTAGGGGCAGGGCGGATTTATGGCTACACCTTC
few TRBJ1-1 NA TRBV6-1 CASSERRGYMNTEAFF TGTGCCAGCAGTGAAAGACGAGGTTACATGAACACTGAAGCTTTCTTT
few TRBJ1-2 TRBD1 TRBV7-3 CASSVGGQGASYGYTF TGTGCCAGCAGCGTAGGAGGACAGGGGGCATCGTATGGCTACACCTTC
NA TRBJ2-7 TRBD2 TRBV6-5 CASKRLAGSYEQYF TGTGCCAGCAAGAGACTAGCGGGATCCTACGAGCAGTACTTC
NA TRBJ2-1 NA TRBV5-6 CASRLGLTTSSYNEQFF TGTGCCAGCAGATTGGGCCTTACTACGAGCTCCTACAATGAGCAGTTCTTC
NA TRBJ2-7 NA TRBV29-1 CSVQRGPSEQYF TGCAGCGTCCAAAGGGGTCCTTCCGAGCAGTACTTC
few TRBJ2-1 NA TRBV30 CAWSAIARNEQFF TGTGCCTGGAGTGCCATAGCGAGGAATGAGCAGTTCTTC
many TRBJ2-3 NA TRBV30 CAWSVRVGSTDTQYF TGTGCCTGGAGTGTACGGGTGGGAAGCACAGATACGCAGTATTTT
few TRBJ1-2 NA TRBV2 CASRDYGDHYGYTF TGTGCCAGCAGGGATTATGGCGATCACTATGGCTACACCTTC
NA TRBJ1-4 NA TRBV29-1 CSASDSHNEKLFF TGCAGCGCCTCAGACAGCCATAATGAAAAACTGTTTTTT
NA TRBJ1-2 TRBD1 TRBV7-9 CASSLLGGTGDYGYTF TGTGCCAGCAGCCTCCTTGGAGGGACAGGGGACTATGGCTACACCTTC
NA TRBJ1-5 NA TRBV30 CAWSGRSNQPQHF TGTGCCTGGAGCGGACGGAGCAATCAGCCCCAGCATTTT
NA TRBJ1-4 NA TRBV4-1 CASSQLVADEKLFF TGCGCCAGCAGCCAGCTTGTCGCTGATGAAAAACTGTTTTTT
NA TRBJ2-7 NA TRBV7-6 CASSRNRDQYF TGTGCCAGCAGCCGTAACCGGGATCAGTACTTC
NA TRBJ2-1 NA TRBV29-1 CSVIRGGDLREQFF TGCAGCGTCATCCGGGGTGGGGATCTCAGGGAGCAGTTCTTC
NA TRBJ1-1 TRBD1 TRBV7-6 CASSRGQSMNTEAFF TGTGCCAGCAGCCGGGGACAGTCCATGAACACTGAAGCTTTCTTT
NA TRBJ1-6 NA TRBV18 CASSSQGYNSPLHF TGTGCCAGCTCGTCACAGGGTTATAATTCACCCCTCCACTTT
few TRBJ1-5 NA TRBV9 CASSVADYQPQHF TGTGCCAGCAGCGTAGCAGACTATCAGCCCCAGCATTTT
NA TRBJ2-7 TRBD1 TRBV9 CASGEGQVPNEQYF TGTGCCAGCGGCGAGGGACAGGTCCCGAACGAGCAGTACTTC
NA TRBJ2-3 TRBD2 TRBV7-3 CASSSHSGSTDTQYF TGTGCCAGCAGCTCACATAGCGGGAGCACAGATACGCAGTATTTT
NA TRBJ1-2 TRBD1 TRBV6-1 CASSEKPPGQGAETF TGTGCCAGCAGCGAGAAACCTCCGGGACAGGGGGCTGAAACCTTC
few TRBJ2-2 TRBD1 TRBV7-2 CASSLAGTANTGELFF TGTGCCAGCAGCTTAGCCGGGACAGCGAACACCGGGGAGCTGTTTTTT
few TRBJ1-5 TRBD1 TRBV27 CASSPTGVSNQPQHF TGTGCCAGCAGTCCCACAGGGGTGAGCAATCAGCCCCAGCATTTT
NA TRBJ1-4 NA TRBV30 CAWSPGSAGTNEKLFF TGTGCCTGGAGTCCCGGATCTGCCGGTACTAATGAAAAACTGTTTTTT
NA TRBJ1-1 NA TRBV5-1 CASSSLPAGQNTEAFF TGCGCCAGCAGCTCCCTGCCGGCAGGGCAGAACACTGAAGCTTTCTTT
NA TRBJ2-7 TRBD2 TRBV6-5 CASTHRGGNYEQYF TGTGCCAGCACACACCGGGGGGGTAACTACGAGCAGTACTTC
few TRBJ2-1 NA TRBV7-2 CASSFINEQFF TGTGCCAGCAGCTTTATCAATGAGCAGTTCTTC
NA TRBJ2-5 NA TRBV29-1 CSVEGSVAGETQYF TGCAGCGTTGAAGGGAGTGTAGCTGGAGAGACCCAGTACTTC
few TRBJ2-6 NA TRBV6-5 CASSYTGIGANVLTF TGTGCCAGCAGTTACACAGGGATTGGGGCCAACGTCCTGACTTTC
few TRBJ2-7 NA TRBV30 CAWSVKGAYEQYF TGTGCCTGGAGTGTGAAAGGCGCCTACGAGCAGTACTTC
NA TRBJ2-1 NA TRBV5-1 CASSEDTEQFF TGCGCCAGCAGCGAGGACACAGAGCAGTTCTTC
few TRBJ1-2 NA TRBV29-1 CSGGAGNLYGYTF TGCAGCGGAGGTGCGGGGAACCTTTATGGCTACACCTTC
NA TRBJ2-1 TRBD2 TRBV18 CASSPWSGLTSYNEQFF TGTGCCAGCTCACCATGGTCGGGACTAACCTCCTACAATGAGCAGTTCTTC
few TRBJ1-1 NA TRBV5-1 CASSPETATNTEAFF TGCGCCAGCAGCCCAGAGACAGCTACGAACACTGAAGCTTTCTTT
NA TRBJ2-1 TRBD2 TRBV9 CASSVTPSGRSSYNEQFF TGTGCCAGCAGCGTAACCCCTAGCGGGAGGAGCTCCTACAATGAGCAGTTCTTC
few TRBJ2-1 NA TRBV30 CACGGLYNEQFF TGTGCCTGCGGGGGACTTTACAATGAGCAGTTCTTC
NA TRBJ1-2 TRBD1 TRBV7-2 CASSLGQGKGGYTF TGTGCCAGCAGCCTCGGACAGGGGAAGGGTGGCTACACCTTC
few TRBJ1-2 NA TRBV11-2 CASSLSGFIYGYTF TGTGCCAGCAGCTTATCAGGGTTCATCTATGGCTACACCTTC
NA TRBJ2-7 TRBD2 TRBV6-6 CASSPLAVSSYEQYF TGTGCCAGCAGTCCCCTAGCGGTAAGCTCCTACGAGCAGTACTTC
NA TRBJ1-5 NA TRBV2 CASNRELNSNQPQHF TGTGCCAGCAACAGAGAACTTAACAGCAATCAGCCCCAGCATTTT
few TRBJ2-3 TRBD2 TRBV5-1 CASSPRAGTTTDTQYF TGCGCCAGCAGCCCACGGGCGGGGACTACCACAGATACGCAGTATTTT
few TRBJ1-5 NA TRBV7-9 CASSRDGHGNQPQHF TGTGCCAGCAGCCGGGACGGCCATGGGAATCAGCCCCAGCATTTT
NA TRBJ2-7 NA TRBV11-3 CASSREQGGGYEQYF TGTGCCAGCAGCCGAGAACAGGGAGGGGGCTACGAGCAGTACTTC
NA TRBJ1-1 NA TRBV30 CAWSPGAGTEAFF TGTGCCTGGAGTCCCGGGGCGGGGACTGAAGCTTTCTTT